This TCR beta chain is drawn from a study of blood T cell repertoires in COVID-19. Study as a whole: Whether acute or convalescent, the COVID-19 samples came from the United States, Italy and Spain. PBMCs, B-cell-depleted T cells, or T cells were the source of the cDNA or gDNA that made up the material.

Per the original data handling: Quantification of nucleated cells was approximated via reference gene primer amplification. Profiling relied on immunoSEQ multiplex PCR, and the TCRdb table lists in-frame clones only, not all of them. The D gene and trimming were derived from the DNA, and the V and J assignments and clone size from that table. The table has hundreds of thousands of clones, about 90% seen once. The germline CDR1 and CDR2 sequences are SGHTS and YDEGEE. CDR3 size: 16 residues. The V and J ends lost 5 bases and 2 bases respectively, with 17 bases between them. This sequence originates from a woman aged 25 to 39 with COVID-19, enrolled during active disease. Sequencing was done on a sample of peripheral blood. The chain has TRBV5-8 and TRBJ1-5; TRBD1 might be the D (6 bases). The DNA of the CDR3 is TGTGCCAGCAGAGCCGTCATGGCAGGGGGCAATCAGCCCCAGCATTTT. It codes for CASRAVMAGGNQPQHF.